The present TCR beta chain was sequenced within a study of beta chain features in type 1 diabetes. On the study more broadly: Comparable age, gender and cell yields were observed in patients relative to healthy donors. Regarding the study as a whole: Type 1 diabetes patients had moderately but significantly shorter TCRB CDR3s in all four CD4+ subsets. Among patients, naive, central memory and Treg TCRB repertoires appeared more similar than among healthy donors. A pattern of fewer insertions and more deletions at VDJ junctions was seen in type 1 diabetes patients.

Germline-derived CDR1 and CDR2 are KGHSH and LQKENI. V shed 6 bases, J shed 4 bases, and the junction held 1 base outside the gene matches. This CDR3 has 14 amino acids. The authors sorted CD4+ naive, central memory, regulatory and stem cell-like memory cells via CD45RO/CCR7/CD25/CD127/CD95/CD27. This clone has a count of ten or more. Its antigen is unknown. This sample also contains other DNA sequences that code for the same CDR3. Expressed TCRB transcripts got sequenced, as all isolated RNA was reverse transcribed. Sequencing used immunoSEQ multiplex PCR; TCRdb keeps in-frame clones, though not all of them. The profile shows 300,000 to 450,000 clones, roughly 9.8% of them singletons.

Specimen: central memory CD4+ T cells from blood. This rearrangement joins TRBV18 to TRBJ2-1, with TRBD2 matching over 12 bases. This sequence originates from a man aged 25 to 45 with type 1 diabetes. This CDR3 reads CASSGTSGYNEQFF. The DNA of the CDR3 is TGTGCCAGCTCCGGGACTAGCGGGTACAATGAGCAGTTCTTC.